Listed below are T cell receptor beta chains from one sample, sequenced in a study of shared clonotypes between healthy human individuals. The protocol was immunoSEQ multiplex PCR, while the TCRdb copy is restricted to in-frame clones and leaves out a portion. The sample lists over a million clones; 96% were seen once. The sequencing sample was made of naive CD4+ T cells sorted from blood. These receptors were taken from a man aged 30 to 39 in good health. CDR3s include the opening cysteine and the closing phenylalanine or tryptophan. D genes are given only for firm matches. Not every row has a clone size; where given, it reads once, few, many or a size class.

TRBD1 | - | TRBJ1-4 | TRBV6-5 | TGTGCCAGCAACCCGGGACAGGGAAATGAAAAACTGTTTTTT | CASNPGQGNEKLFF
TRBD2 | - | TRBJ2-2 | TRBV14 | TGTGCCAGCAGCCAACGGAGGCCCTGGGCGGGAGGCGGCGGGGAGCTGTTTTTT | CASSQRRPWAGGGGELFF
- | - | TRBJ1-5 | TRBV27 | TGTGCCAGCATGGACAATTCGGGAAGATATAGCAATCAGCCCCAGCATTTT | CASMDNSGRYSNQPQHF
TRBD1 | - | TRBJ2-7 | TRBV29-1 | TGCAGCGTTCGAACCGGACAGGATAAATTCGACTTC | CSVRTGQDKFDF
- | - | TRBJ2-5 | TRBV7-8 | TGTGCCAGCAGCTTAGGAGGGTTGGAAGAGACCCAGTACTTC | CASSLGGLEETQYF
- | - | TRBJ2-5 | TRBV5-1 | TGCGCCAGCAGCCTTATAGCGGACCTACAAGAGACCCAGTACTTC | CASSLIADLQETQYF
- | - | TRBJ1-1 | TRBV7-3 | TGTGCCAGCAGCTTATACAGGAACACTGAAGCTTTCTTT | CASSLYRNTEAFF
TRBD2 | - | TRBJ2-2 | TRBV7-6 | TGTGCCAGCAGCTTACGACTAGCGGGGGGCACCGGGGAGCTGTTTTTT | CASSLRLAGGTGELFF
- | - | TRBJ2-2 | TRBV28 | TGTGCCAGCACCATATCTGAGGGAGCACGCACCGGGGAGCTGTTTTTT | CASTISEGARTGELFF
TRBD2 | - | TRBJ2-7 | TRBV28 | TGTGCCAGCAGTCCTCATAAGGGGCTAGCGGGAGGCTACGAGCAGTACTTC | CASSPHKGLAGGYEQYF
- | - | TRBJ2-2 | TRBV11-2 | TGTGCCAGCAGCTTGTGGGTTTCGGTCGGGGAGCTGTTTTTT | CASSLWVSVGELFF
- | - | TRBJ2-7 | TRBV4-1 | TGCGCCAGCAGCCAAGGAGTCCTCGCGGGACAGCCCTACGAGCAGTACTTC | CASSQGVLAGQPYEQYF
- | - | TRBJ2-7 | TRBV7-3 | TGTGCCAGCAGTTACGCCGTAACCAGCGAGCAGTACTTC | CASSYAVTSEQYF
- | - | TRBJ2-2 | TRBV5-1 | TGCGCCAGCAGCTTGGTCGTAAGGACAGCCTACACCGGGGAGCTGTTTTTT | CASSLVVRTAYTGELFF
- | - | TRBJ2-2 | TRBV9 | TGTGCCAGCAGCCCTAGAGGGCAGGCGAACACCGGGGAGCTGTTTTTT | CASSPRGQANTGELFF
TRBD2 | - | TRBJ2-2 | TRBV18 | TGTGCCAGCTCACCACTAGCGGGTACGAACACCGGGGAGCTGTTTTTT | CASSPLAGTNTGELFF
- | - | TRBJ2-6 | TRBV2 | TGTGCCAGCAGTGAACGGAGGGCCCCCTCTGGGGCCAACGTCCTGACTTTC | CASSERRAPSGANVLTF
- | - | TRBJ2-5 | TRBV10-1 | TGCGCCAGCAGCCGGGACAAACAAGAGACCCAGTACTTC | CASSRDKQETQYF
- | - | TRBJ1-2 | TRBV28 | TGTGCCAGCAGTTTCCCGCTCGCTGGCTACACCTTC | CASSFPLAGYTF
- | - | TRBJ2-7 | TRBV14 | TGTGCCAGCAGCCACAACCACTACGAGCAGTACTTC | CASSHNHYEQYF
- | - | TRBJ2-2 | TRBV11-2 | TGTGCCAGCAGCTTAGGTTGGGGGGGCCGACAGAACACCGGGGAGCTGTTTTTT | CASSLGWGGRQNTGELFF
TRBD2 | - | TRBJ2-1 | TRBV7-2 | TGTGCCAGCAGCTCCCAGGTAGCGGGAGGTAACAATGAGCAGTTCTTC | CASSSQVAGGNNEQFF
- | - | TRBJ2-3 | TRBV18 | TGTGCCAGCTCACCAGGGAGGTCAGATACGCAGTATTTT | CASSPGRSDTQYF
TRBD2 | - | TRBJ2-1 | TRBV7-8 | TGTGCCAGCAGCCCTTGGACTAGCGGGAGGGAAGACAGCTCCTACAATGAGCAGTTCTTC | CASSPWTSGREDSSYNEQFF
- | few | TRBJ1-2 | TRBV28 | TGTGCCAGCTCCGCTGGAGATGGCTACACCTTC | CASSAGDGYTF
- | - | TRBJ2-6 | TRBV5-1 | TGCGCCAGCAGCTTAGACCACCCCAACTCTGGGGCCAACGTCCTGACTTTC | CASSLDHPNSGANVLTF
- | - | TRBJ1-1 | TRBV28 | TGTGCCAGCAGTTTCAGTACAGGGCGGGACACTGAAGCTTTCTTT | CASSFSTGRDTEAFF
- | - | TRBJ1-2 | TRBV13 | TGTGCCAGCAGCTTAGCCCTGGGGGGGTATGGCTACACCTTC | CASSLALGGYGYTF
- | - | TRBJ2-7 | TRBV11-3 | TGTGCCAGCAGCTTGACAGGAGCTTACGAGCAGTACTTC | CASSLTGAYEQYF
- | - | TRBJ2-7 | TRBV21-1 | TGTGCCAGCAGCAAAGATGGCAGGGTGTACGAGCAGTACTTC | CASSKDGRVYEQYF
- | - | TRBJ2-7 | TRBV7-9 | TGTGCCAGCAGCTTAGTTCAGGGAGCCTACGAGCAGTACTTC | CASSLVQGAYEQYF
TRBD1 | - | TRBJ2-6 | TRBV19 | TGTGCCAGTAGTTCCGGGACAGGCTTCTCTGGGGCCAACGTCCTGACTTTC | CASSSGTGFSGANVLTF
- | - | TRBJ2-2 | TRBV27 | TGTGCCAGCAGTTTATCGATGGGGGCGGCGAACACCGGGGAGCTGTTTTTT | CASSLSMGAANTGELFF
- | - | TRBJ1-1 | TRBV13 | TGTGCCAGCAGCTCGAAAGGGGTCATGGGGGGCCTGAACACTGAAGCTTTCTTT | CASSSKGVMGGLNTEAFF
- | - | TRBJ1-1 | TRBV5-8 | TGTGCCAGCAGCTTGGGGCCAGTAAACACTGAAGCTTTCTTT | CASSLGPVNTEAFF
TRBD2 | - | TRBJ2-2 | TRBV15 | TGTGCCACCGGTCGGACTAGCGGTTACACCGGGGAGCTGTTTTTT | CATGRTSGYTGELFF
- | - | TRBJ2-6 | TRBV28 | TGTGCCAGCAGTTCTTTACAGGGTGTAGCTGGGGCCAACGTCCTGACTTTC | CASSSLQGVAGANVLTF
- | - | TRBJ1-1 | TRBV28 | TGTGCCAGCCAGCGGGCGCGCACTGAAGCTTTCTTT | CASQRARTEAFF
- | - | TRBJ1-1 | TRBV28 | TGTGCCAGCAATGTCGTAGGGCGCTCCACTGAAGCTTTCTTT | CASNVVGRSTEAFF
- | - | TRBJ1-2 | TRBV19 | TGTGCCAGTACCGACAGCAGACGCTATGGCTACACCTTC | CASTDSRRYGYTF
- | once | TRBJ2-2 | TRBV28 | TGTGCCAGCAGTTTGGGGGCGGGGACCGGGGAGCTGTTTTTT | CASSLGAGTGELFF
TRBD1 | once | TRBJ2-7 | TRBV5-1 | TGCGCCAGCAGCTTGGCCCCGGCGACAGGGGGCGGCTACGAGCAGTACTTC | CASSLAPATGGGYEQYF
TRBD1 | - | TRBJ2-3 | TRBV11-2 | TGTGCCAGCAGCTCTAGACAGGGCCACACAGATACGCAGTATTTT | CASSSRQGHTDTQYF
TRBD1 | - | TRBJ1-4 | TRBV4-3 | TGCGCCAGCAGCCAAGGGACAGGGGGTAGTGAAAAACTGTTTTTT | CASSQGTGGSEKLFF
- | - | TRBJ2-7 | TRBV28 | TGTGCCAGTGAGAGGGGACACGACGAGCAGTACTTC | CASERGHDEQYF
TRBD2 | - | TRBJ2-7 | TRBV6-1 | TGTGCCAGCAGTGAAAGGCTAGCGGGAGGCGATAGCTCCTACGAGCAGTACTTC | CASSERLAGGDSSYEQYF
- | once | TRBJ2-2 | TRBV4-3 | TGCGCCAGCAGCCAAGATAGGAGGAGCGCGAACACCGGGGAGCTGTTTTTT | CASSQDRRSANTGELFF
- | - | TRBJ1-4 | TRBV7-2 | TGTGCCAGCAGCTGGCCGGGGGCCGGGAAAGAAAAACTGTTTTTT | CASSWPGAGKEKLFF
- | once | TRBJ2-3 | TRBV5-1 | TGCGCCAGCAGCTTTTTGGTGCCCCAATCAGATACGCAGTATTTT | CASSFLVPQSDTQYF
TRBD2 | - | TRBJ2-1 | TRBV5-5 | TGTGCCAGCAGCTCCCCGGGAGCGGGGACCTTGAACAATGAGCAGTTCTTC | CASSSPGAGTLNNEQFF
- | - | TRBJ1-5 | TRBV10-3 | TGTGCCACGGCGGGGTTGGGTCATCAGCCCCAGCATTTT | CATAGLGHQPQHF